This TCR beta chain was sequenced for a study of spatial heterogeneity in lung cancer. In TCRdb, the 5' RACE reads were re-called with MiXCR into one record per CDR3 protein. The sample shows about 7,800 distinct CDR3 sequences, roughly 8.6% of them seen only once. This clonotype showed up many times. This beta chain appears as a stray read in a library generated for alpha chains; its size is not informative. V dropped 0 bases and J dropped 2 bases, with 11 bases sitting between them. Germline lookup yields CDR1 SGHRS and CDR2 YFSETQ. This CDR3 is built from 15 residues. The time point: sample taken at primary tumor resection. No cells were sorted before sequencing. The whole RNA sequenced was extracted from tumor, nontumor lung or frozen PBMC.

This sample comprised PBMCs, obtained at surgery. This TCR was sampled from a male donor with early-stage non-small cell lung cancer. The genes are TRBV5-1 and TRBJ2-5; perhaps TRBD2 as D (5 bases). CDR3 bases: TGCGCCAGCAGCTTGGTTGTCGGGGATCAAGAGACCCAGTACTTC. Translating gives CASSLVVGDQETQYF.